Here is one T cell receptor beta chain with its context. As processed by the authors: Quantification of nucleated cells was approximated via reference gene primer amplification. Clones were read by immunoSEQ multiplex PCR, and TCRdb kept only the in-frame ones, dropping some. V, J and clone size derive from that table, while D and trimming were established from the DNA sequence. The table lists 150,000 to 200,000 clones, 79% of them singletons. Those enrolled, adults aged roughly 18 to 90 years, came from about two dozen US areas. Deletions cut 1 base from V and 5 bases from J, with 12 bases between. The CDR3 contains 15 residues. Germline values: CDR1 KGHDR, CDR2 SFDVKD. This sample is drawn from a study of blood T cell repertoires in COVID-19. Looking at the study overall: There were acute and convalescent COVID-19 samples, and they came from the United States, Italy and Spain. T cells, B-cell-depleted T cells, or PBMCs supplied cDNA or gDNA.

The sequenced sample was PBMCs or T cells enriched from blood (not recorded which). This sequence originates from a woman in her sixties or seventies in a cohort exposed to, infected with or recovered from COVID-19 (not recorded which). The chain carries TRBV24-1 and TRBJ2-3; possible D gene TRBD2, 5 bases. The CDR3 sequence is CATSDFTTSEDTQYF. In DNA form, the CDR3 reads TGTGCCACCAGTGATTTTACAACTAGTGAAGATACGCAGTATTTT.